This TCR beta chain was identified in a study of post-analysis software for immune sequencing data. This clonotype came up a few times. What it recognizes is unknown. The study's findings and limits: People with multiple sclerosis had a significantly lower normalized Chao1 diversity than controls did.

Tagging with unique molecular identifiers was a feature of the TCR beta cDNA libraries. TCRdb called the PCR reads again in MiXCR, with one record for every CDR3 protein. The sample contains about 430,000 distinct CDR3 sequences, roughly 40% of which appear only once. This receptor was identified in a girl aged 2-10 years with multiple sclerosis. The sample consisted of blood.

The CDR3 coding sequence is TGCAGTGTGAACAGAAACACTGAAGCTTTCTTT. This encodes CSVNRNTEAFF. This rearrangement joins TRBV20-1 to TRBJ1-1; D is undetermined. V gave up 7 bases and J gave up 2 bases, with 8 bases separating them. Germline V lookup: CDR1 DFQATT, CDR2 SNEGSKA (reference sequence). The CDR3 totals 11 residues.